Each of the 21 T cell receptor beta chains below was sequenced from the same sample in a study of shared clonotypes between healthy human individuals. Repertoires were generated with immunoSEQ multiplex PCR, while TCRdb's copy carries only in-frame clones and drops some. The table has around 1.9 million clones, 85% to 95% seen once. Only CD45RO-negative cells positively selected for CCR7 counted as naive CD8 cells, so terminally differentiated effector memory CD45RA+ cells were excluded. Sequencing was performed on naive CD8+ T cells from PBMCs. These receptors originate from a man younger than 35 in good health. Some clones in this sample may be carry-over from other donors' samples.

The V gene is TRBV13, the J gene TRBJ2-7, with TRBD1 as a possible D gene (5 bases). V shed 4 bases and J shed 4 bases, with 14 bases lying between them. This CDR3 spans 14 amino acids. Germline-derived CDR1 and CDR2 are PRHDT and FYEKMQ (reference sequence). CDR3 nucleotides: TGTGCCAGCAGCTCCAGGGCGTTCCCTTACGAGCAGTACTTC. Translated: CASSSRAFPYEQYF.

Comment on this clone: This sample includes further DNA sequences coding for the same CDR3. The chain employs TRBV2 and TRBJ2-5; the D gene is possibly TRBD2 (5 bases). The length of the CDR3 is 13 residues. The germline V gene has CDR1 SNHLY and CDR2 FYNNEI. Trimming removed 6 bases at V and 1 base at J, with 9 bases between. The CDR3 bases are TGTGCCAGCAGCGAGCGGCGCCAAGAGACCCAGTACTTC. It encodes CASSERRQETQYF.

This clone was counted a few times. Other DNA sequences in this sample translate to the same CDR3. The chain has TRBV7-9 and TRBJ1-1; D ambiguous. CDR3 size: 13 residues. Per germline, CDR1 SEHNR and CDR2 FQNEAQ (reference sequence). Trimming took 1 base from V and 7 from J, leaving 10 bases between them. The CDR3 is CASSLVGRSEAFF. In nucleotides, the CDR3 is TGTGCCAGCAGCTTAGTAGGGAGAAGTGAAGCTTTCTTT.

The V call is TRBV4-1, the J call TRBJ2-2; D uncertain. The CDR3 length is 17 residues. The germline V gene has CDR1 MGHRA and CDR2 YSYEKL. V lost 2 bases and J 0 bases, leaving 13 bases between the germline ends. CDR3 sequence reads: CASSQFYVRANTGELFF. The CDR3 DNA follows: TGCGCCAGCAGCCAATTTTATGTTCGAGCGAACACCGGGGAGCTGTTTTTT.

Of note for this clone: At one end the junction does not follow the germline gene, possibly because of a read error. J is TRBJ2-1 and V is TRBV7-9, with 7 bases fitting TRBD2. CDR1 and CDR2 (germline): SEHNR, FQNEAQ (reference sequence). The CDR3 loop spans 11 amino acids. The CDR3 loop reads CASSLAGEGLF. In DNA form, the CDR3 reads TGTGCCAGCAGCTTAGCGGGGGAGGGGCTCTTC. Using reference TRBV7-9 and TRBJ2-1 for the parts outside the CDR3, the full variable domain is DTGVSQNPRHKITKRGQNVTFRCDPISEHNRLYWYRQTLGQGPEFLTYFQNEAQLEKSRLLSDRFSAERPKGSFSTLEIQRTEQGDSAMYLCASSLAGEGLFGPGTRLTVL.

A single count supports this clone. The sample carries other DNA sequences with the same CDR3. V gene TRBV7-9 combines with J gene TRBJ2-1; D might be TRBD1 or TRBD2, each matching 5 bases. Germline V gene data show CDR1 as SEHNR and CDR2 as FQNEAQ (reference sequence). The V gene lost 1 base and the J gene lost 0 bases, with 10 bases spanning the gap. The CDR3 runs 16 residues. CDR3 nucleotides: TGTGCCAGCAGCTTAGTTGGGGGTAGCTCCTACAATGAGCAGTTCTTC. Encoded protein: CASSLVGGSSYNEQFF.

This chain connects TRBV5-1 to TRBJ2-7, with TRBD1 matching 9 bases. Trimming cost V 2 bases and J 3 bases; bases outside gene matches: 6. Germline V CDR1 and CDR2: SGHRS, YFSETQ. The CDR3 sequence is 15 residues long. The chain's CDR3 is CASSLLTGGYYEQYF. The CDR3 nucleotides are TGCGCCAGCAGCTTACTAACAGGGGGCTACTACGAGCAGTACTTC.

The chain couples TRBV5-1 to TRBJ2-7; TRBD1 matches at 9 bases. Germline trimming cut 0 bases from V and 4 bases from J; bases unmatched to any gene: 8. This CDR3 is 16 amino acids long. Germline V gives CDR1 SGHRS, CDR2 YFSETQ. This CDR3 reads CASSLDRGHVLYEQYF. The CDR3 DNA reads as TGCGCCAGCAGCTTGGACAGGGGGCATGTACTATACGAGCAGTACTTC. The complete variable domain, with remaining parts taken from reference TRBV5-1 and TRBJ2-7, reads KAGVTQTPRYLIKTRGQQVTLSCSPISGHRSVSWYQQTPGQGLQFLFEYFSETQRNKGNFPGRFSGRQFSNSRSEMNVSTLELGDSALYLCASSLDRGHVLYEQYFGPGTRLTVT.

The chain uses TRBV15 and TRBJ1-1, with TRBD1 matching over 9 bases. With 3 bases clipped from V and 3 bases from J, the junction kept 5 bases outside the gene matches. This CDR3 is 15 amino acids long. CDR1 and CDR2 (germline): LNHNV, YYDKDF (reference sequence). CDR3 coding DNA: TGTGCCACCAGCAGGGGGACAGGGACCCACACTGAAGCTTTCTTT. It specifies CATSRGTGTHTEAFF.

This clone was seen a single time. J is TRBJ2-3 and V is TRBV5-6; TRBD1 aligns across 7 bases. After removal of 3 bases from V and 2 bases from J, the junction contained 6 bases not matched to a gene. Germline-derived CDR1 and CDR2 are SGHDT and YYEEEE. This CDR3 region has 15 residues. CDR3 protein: CASSSRDSYTDTQYF. CDR3 sequence (DNA): TGTGCCAGCAGCTCCCGGGACAGCTACACAGATACGCAGTATTTT.

J is TRBJ2-7 and V is TRBV28, with D possibly being TRBD1 or TRBD2 (6 bases each). V was cut by 6 bases and J by 5 bases, with 17 bases left in between. Germline V gives CDR1 MDHEN, CDR2 SYDVKM. CDR3 size: 14 residues. The DNA for the CDR3 is TGTGCCAGCAGGACGGGACGGGGGCCCAACGAGCAGTACTTC. Translated, it gives CASRTGRGPNEQYF.

The chain carries TRBV6-5 and TRBJ2-1, with 7 nucleotides matching TRBD1. This CDR3 is 15 amino acids long. Trimming cost V 1 base and J 7 bases; bases outside gene matches: 7. The germline CDR1 and CDR2 sequences are MNHEY and SVGAGI. The chain's CDR3 is CASSYWQGVENEQFF. CDR3 coding DNA: TGTGCCAGCAGTTACTGGCAGGGGGTTGAAAATGAGCAGTTCTTC.

The CDR3 DNA reads TGTGCCAGCAGCAACAGTCAGAGAGTTCTCGAGCAGTACTTC. Translation: CASSNSQRVLEQYF. V usage is TRBV28 and J usage is TRBJ2-7, with D unresolved. Germline V gives CDR1 MDHEN, CDR2 SYDVKM. The V end lost 6 bases, the J end lost 6 bases, and 18 bases lay between the germline ends. This CDR3 spans 14 amino acids.

The rearrangement joins TRBV9 to TRBJ2-1; TRBD2 might be the D (5 bases). The V end was cut by 3 bases, the J end by 0 bases, with 16 bases between. This CDR3 contains 17 residues. Per germline, CDR1 SGDLS and CDR2 YYNGEE. The CDR3 region is CASSAHLSGLSYNEQFF. The CDR3 nucleotides are TGTGCCAGCAGCGCACACCTAAGCGGCCTCTCCTACAATGAGCAGTTCTTC.

This chain uses TRBV13 with TRBJ2-7; tentatively, D is TRBD2 (5 bases). Trimming stripped 3 bases from V and 5 bases from J, with 8 bases between. Germline V gene lookup returns CDR1 PRHDT and CDR2 FYEKMQ (reference sequence). The CDR3 length is 12 residues. The DNA of the CDR3 is TGTGCCAGCAGCTTTACTAGTGACGAGCAGTACTTC. This codes for CASSFTSDEQYF.

The chain carries TRBV27 and TRBJ1-2, with D possibly matching TRBD1 (6 bases). This CDR3 is built from 15 residues. Per the germline V gene, CDR1 is MNHEY and CDR2 is SMNVEV (reference sequence). V lost 5 bases and J lost 3, with 16 bases in between. The CDR3 loop is CASSPLGGRDYGYTF. DNA for the CDR3: TGTGCCAGCAGTCCGCTCGGGGGCAGGGACTATGGCTACACCTTC.

The CDR3 loop reads CASSPSRGGRNTEAFF. The CDR3 DNA reads as TGTGCCAGCAGCCCAAGCCGAGGGGGTAGGAACACTGAAGCTTTCTTT. The J gene is TRBJ1-1, the V gene TRBV9; possibly TRBD1 for D (6 bases). Trimming stripped 4 bases from V and 1 base from J, with 17 bases between. The CDR3 runs 16 residues. Germline loops: CDR1 SGDLS, CDR2 YYNGEE.

V and J are TRBV18 and TRBJ2-7; TRBD1 is a possible D gene (5 bases). Germline CDR1 is KGHSH and CDR2 is LQKENI. This CDR3 spans 15 amino acids. Deletions cut 0 bases from V and 4 bases from J, with 13 bases between. CDR3 in DNA: TGTGCCAGCTCACCACCGGGGCAGAATCTATACGAGCAGTACTTC. It is translated as CASSPPGQNLYEQYF.

The chain has TRBV7-3 and TRBJ2-7; tentatively, D is TRBD1 (5 bases). This CDR3 region has 12 residues. The ends were cut back, 10 bases at V and 7 bases at J, with 17 bases in the middle. The germline gives CDR1 SGHTA, CDR2 FQGTGA. The CDR3 DNA is TGTGCCACCCCTAGGGCAGGGTCGGAGCAGTACTTC. As protein: CATPRAGSEQYF.

The genes are TRBV28 and TRBJ2-1, with D unresolved. Trimming left V 5 bases short and J 3 bases short, with 20 bases between. Germline values: CDR1 MDHEN, CDR2 SYDVKM. The CDR3 contains 17 residues. The CDR3 DNA is TGTGCCAGCAGTGCGTCCCGTCGAGGCCCACTCTACAATGAGCAGTTCTTC. As protein: CASSASRRGPLYNEQFF. Combining the CDR3 with reference TRBV28 and TRBJ2-1 gives the whole variable domain DVKVTQSSRYLVKRTGEKVFLECVQDMDHENMFWYRQDPGLGLRLIYFSYDVKMKEKGDIPEGYSVSREKKERFSLILESASTNQTSMYLCASSASRRGPLYNEQFFGPGTRLTVL.

The V gene is TRBV5-1, the J gene TRBJ2-1, with a tentative D call TRBD2 (5 bases). CDR1 is SGHRS, CDR2 YFSETQ, per germline. CDR3 length: 14 residues. V lost 1 base and J 9 bases, leaving 14 bases between the germline ends. The chain's CDR3 is CASSLLGSMVEQFF. For the CDR3, the DNA is TGCGCCAGCAGCTTGTTAGGGAGTATGGTTGAGCAGTTCTTC.